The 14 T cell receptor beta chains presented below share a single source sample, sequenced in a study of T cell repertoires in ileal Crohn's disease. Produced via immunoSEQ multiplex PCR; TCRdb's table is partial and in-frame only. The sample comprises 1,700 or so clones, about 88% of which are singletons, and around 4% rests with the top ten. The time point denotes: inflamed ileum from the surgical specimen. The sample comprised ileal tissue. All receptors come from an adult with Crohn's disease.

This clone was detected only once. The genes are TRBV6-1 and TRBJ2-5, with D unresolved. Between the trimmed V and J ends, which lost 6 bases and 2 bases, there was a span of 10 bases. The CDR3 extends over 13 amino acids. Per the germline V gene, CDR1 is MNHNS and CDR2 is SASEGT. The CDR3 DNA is TGTGCCAGCAGCGCCGTGATTCAAGAGACCCAGTACTTC. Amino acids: CASSAVIQETQYF.

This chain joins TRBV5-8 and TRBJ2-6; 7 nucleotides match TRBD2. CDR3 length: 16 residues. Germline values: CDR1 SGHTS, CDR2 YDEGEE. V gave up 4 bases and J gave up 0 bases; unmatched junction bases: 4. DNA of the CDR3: TGTGCCAGCAGCCGGGAGGTAGTCTCTGGGGCCAACGTCCTGACTTTC. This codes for CASSREVVSGANVLTF.

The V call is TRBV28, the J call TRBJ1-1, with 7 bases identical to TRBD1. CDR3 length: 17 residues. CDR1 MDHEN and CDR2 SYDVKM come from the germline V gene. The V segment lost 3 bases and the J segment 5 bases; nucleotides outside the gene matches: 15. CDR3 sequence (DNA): TGTGCCAGCAGTTTCAGGGGGGGCGCGCGTAGGTTAACTGAAGCTTTCTTT. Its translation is CASSFRGGARRLTEAFF.

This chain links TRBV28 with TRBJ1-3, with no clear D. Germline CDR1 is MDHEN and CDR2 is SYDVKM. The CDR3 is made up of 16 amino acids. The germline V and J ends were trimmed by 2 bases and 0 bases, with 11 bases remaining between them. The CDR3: CASSLASSASGNTIYF. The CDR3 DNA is TGTGCCAGCAGTTTAGCGTCTTCGGCCTCTGGAAACACCATATATTTT.

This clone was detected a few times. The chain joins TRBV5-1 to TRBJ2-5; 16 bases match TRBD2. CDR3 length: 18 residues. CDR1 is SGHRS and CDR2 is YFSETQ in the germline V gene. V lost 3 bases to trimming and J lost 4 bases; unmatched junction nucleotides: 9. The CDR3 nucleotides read TGCGCCAGCAGCTCCCTCCAGGGGACTAGCGGGGGGGGAGAGACCCAGTACTTC. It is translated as CASSSLQGTSGGGETQYF.

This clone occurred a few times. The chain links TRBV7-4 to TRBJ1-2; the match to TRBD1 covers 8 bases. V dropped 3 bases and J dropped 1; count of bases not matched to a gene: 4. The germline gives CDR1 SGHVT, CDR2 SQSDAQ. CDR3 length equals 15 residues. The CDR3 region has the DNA TGTGCCAGCAGCTTGCGACAGGGGCTTAACTATGGCTACACCTTC. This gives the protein CASSLRQGLNYGYTF.

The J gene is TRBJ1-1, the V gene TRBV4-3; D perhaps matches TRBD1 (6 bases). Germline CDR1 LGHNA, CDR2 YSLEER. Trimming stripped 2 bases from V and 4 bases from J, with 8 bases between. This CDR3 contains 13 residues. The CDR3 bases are TGCGCCAGCAGCCAAATCAGGGGCACTGAAGCTTTCTTT. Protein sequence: CASSQIRGTEAFF.

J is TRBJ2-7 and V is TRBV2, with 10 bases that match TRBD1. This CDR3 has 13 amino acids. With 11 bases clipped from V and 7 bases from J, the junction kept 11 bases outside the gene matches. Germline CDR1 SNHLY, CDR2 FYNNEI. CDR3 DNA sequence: TGTGCCTGGGGGACAGGGGCCCCTGGAGAGCAGTACTTC. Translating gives CAWGTGAPGEQYF.

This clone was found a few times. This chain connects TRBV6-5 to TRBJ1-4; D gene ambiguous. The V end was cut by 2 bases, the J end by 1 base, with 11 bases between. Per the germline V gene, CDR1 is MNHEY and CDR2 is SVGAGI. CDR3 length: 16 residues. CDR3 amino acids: CASSYGRGGTNEKLFF. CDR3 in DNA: TGTGCCAGCAGTTACGGCCGGGGAGGAACTAATGAAAAACTGTTTTTT.

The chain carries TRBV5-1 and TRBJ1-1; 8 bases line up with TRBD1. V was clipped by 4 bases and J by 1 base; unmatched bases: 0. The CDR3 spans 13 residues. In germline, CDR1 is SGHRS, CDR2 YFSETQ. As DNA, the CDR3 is TGCGCCAGCAGCGGACAGGGGAACACTGAAGCTTTCTTT. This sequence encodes CASSGQGNTEAFF.

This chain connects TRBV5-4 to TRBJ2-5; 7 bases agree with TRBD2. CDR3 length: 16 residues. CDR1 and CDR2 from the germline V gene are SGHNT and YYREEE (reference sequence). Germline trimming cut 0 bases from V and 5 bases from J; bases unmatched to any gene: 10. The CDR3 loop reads CASSLELGGRVETQYF. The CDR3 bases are TGTGCCAGCAGCTTGGAATTGGGTGGGAGGGTGGAGACCCAGTACTTC. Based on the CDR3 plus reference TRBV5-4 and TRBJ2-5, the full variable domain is ETGVTQSPTHLIKTRGQQVTLRCSSQSGHNTVSWYQQALGQGPQFIFQYYREEENGRGNFPPRFSGLQFPNYSSELNVNALELDDSALYLCASSLELGGRVETQYFGPGTRLLVL.

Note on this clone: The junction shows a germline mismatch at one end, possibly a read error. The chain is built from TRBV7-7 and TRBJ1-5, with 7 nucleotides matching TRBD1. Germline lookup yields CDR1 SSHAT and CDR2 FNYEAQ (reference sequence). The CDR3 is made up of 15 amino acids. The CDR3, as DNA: TGTGCTAGCAGCTATGACAGGGCGCGCAATCAGCCCCAGCATTTT. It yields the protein CASSYDRARNQPQHF.

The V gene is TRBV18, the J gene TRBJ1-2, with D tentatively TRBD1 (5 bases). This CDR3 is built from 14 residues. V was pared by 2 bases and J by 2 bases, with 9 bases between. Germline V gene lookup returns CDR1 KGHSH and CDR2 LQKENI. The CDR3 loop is CASSPRGGNYGYTF. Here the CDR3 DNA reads TGTGCCAGCTCACCAAGGGGAGGGAACTATGGCTACACCTTC. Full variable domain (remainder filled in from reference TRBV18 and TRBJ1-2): NAGVMQNPRHLVRRRGQEARLRCSPMKGHSHVYWYRQLPEEGLKFMVYLQKENIIDESGMPKERFSAEFPKEGPSILRIQQVVRGDSAAYFCASSPRGGNYGYTFGSGTRLTVV.

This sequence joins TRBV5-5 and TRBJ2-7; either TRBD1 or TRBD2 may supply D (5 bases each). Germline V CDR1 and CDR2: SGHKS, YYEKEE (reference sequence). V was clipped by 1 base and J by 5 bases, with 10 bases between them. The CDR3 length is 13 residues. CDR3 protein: CASSLPGSHEQYF. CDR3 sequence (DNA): TGTGCCAGCAGCTTGCCAGGGAGCCACGAGCAGTACTTC.